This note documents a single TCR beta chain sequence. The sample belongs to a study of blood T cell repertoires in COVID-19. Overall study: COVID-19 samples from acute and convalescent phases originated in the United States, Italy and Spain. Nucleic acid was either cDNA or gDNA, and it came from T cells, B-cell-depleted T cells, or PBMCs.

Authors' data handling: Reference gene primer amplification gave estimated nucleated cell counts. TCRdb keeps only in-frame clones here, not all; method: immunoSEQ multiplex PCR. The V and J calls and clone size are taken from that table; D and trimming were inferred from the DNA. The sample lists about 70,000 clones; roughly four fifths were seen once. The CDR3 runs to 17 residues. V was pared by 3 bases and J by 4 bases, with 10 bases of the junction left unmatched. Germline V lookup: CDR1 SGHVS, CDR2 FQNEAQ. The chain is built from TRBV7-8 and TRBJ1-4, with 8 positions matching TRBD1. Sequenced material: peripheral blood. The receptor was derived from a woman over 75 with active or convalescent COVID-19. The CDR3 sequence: CASSFGAGGVGNEKLFF. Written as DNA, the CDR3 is TGTGCCAGCAGCTTTGGGGCAGGGGGCGTGGGTAATGAAAAACTGTTTTTT.